Following are 14 T cell receptor beta chains from one sample sequenced in a study of blood T cell repertoires in COVID-19. Clones were sequenced by immunoSEQ multiplex PCR, and TCRdb holds only the in-frame ones, with some missing. The sample consists of 130,000 to 150,000 clones, roughly 84% of them appearing once. Sequences were obtained from peripheral blood. These receptors came from a human donor in a cohort sampled during active COVID-19.

The chain uses TRBV2 and TRBJ1-2; 11 bases align to TRBD1. The length of the CDR3 is 15 residues. The junction had 5 bases not matched to a gene; V was cut back by 5 bases and J by 3 bases. CDR1 and CDR2 (germline): SNHLY, FYNNEI. CDR3 sequence: CASSRDRGSHYGYTF. The CDR3, as DNA: TGTGCCAGCAGTAGGGACAGGGGGTCTCACTATGGCTACACCTTC. The full variable domain, with the rest looked up from reference TRBV2 and TRBJ1-2, is EPEVTQTPSHQVTQMGQEVILRCVPISNHLYFYWYRQILGQKVEFLVSFYNNEISEKSEIFDDQFSVERPDGSNFTLKIRSTKLEDSAMYFCASSRDRGSHYGYTFGSGTRLTVV.

V gene TRBV10-2 combines with J gene TRBJ1-1, with a tentative D call TRBD1 (6 bases). There are 14 residues in the CDR3. Germline loops: CDR1 WSHSY, CDR2 SAAADI. V lost 4 bases to trimming and J lost 3 bases, with 12 bases between them. The CDR3 loop is CASSALRQDTEAFF. CDR3 nucleotides: TGCGCCAGCAGTGCCCTGAGACAGGACACTGAAGCTTTCTTT.

The chain couples TRBV19 to TRBJ2-6; unclear D gene. V was trimmed by 7 bases and J by 2 bases, leaving 6 bases between them. CDR3 length: 13 residues. Germline V gene data show CDR1 as LNHDA and CDR2 as SQIVND (reference sequence). In DNA, the CDR3 is TGTGCCAGTACCCGTGCTGGGGCCAACGTCCTGACTTTC. This gives the protein CASTRAGANVLTF. Looking up the rest from reference TRBV19 and TRBJ2-6 gives the full variable domain: DGGITQSPKYLFRKEGQNVTLSCEQNLNHDAMYWYRQDPGQGLRLIYYSQIVNDFQKGDIAEGYSVSREKKESFPLTVTSAQKNPTAFYLCASTRAGANVLTFGAGSRLTVL.

This clone was counted once. This chain uses TRBV13 with TRBJ2-7, with 8 positions matching TRBD1. Germline V gives CDR1 PRHDT, CDR2 FYEKMQ (reference sequence). This CDR3 comprises 15 residues. Trimming cost V 7 bases and J 1 base; bases outside gene matches: 9. CDR3 DNA: TGTGCCAGCACTCGCTCGGGGACAGGTTCCTACGAGCAGTACGTC. Translation: CASTRSGTGSYEQYV.

The chain combines TRBV6-5 with TRBJ2-1; 8 bases line up with TRBD1. This CDR3 region has 14 residues. The V gene's germline CDR1 is MNHEY and CDR2 SVGAGI. J was trimmed by 3 bases and V by 6 bases; bases with no gene match: 4. The CDR3 DNA reads as TGTGCCAGCAGGAGACAGGGGCGCTACAATGAGCAGTTCTTC. As protein: CASRRQGRYNEQFF.

The chain recombines TRBV27 with TRBJ1-1; 9 nucleotides align to TRBD1. Trimming removed 2 bases from V and 3 bases from J; junction bases left unmatched: 13. The CDR3 loop spans 18 amino acids. The germline gives CDR1 MNHEY, CDR2 SMNVEV (reference sequence). This chain's CDR3 is CASSLAAGTGSAYTEAFF. In nucleotides, the CDR3 is TGTGCCAGCAGTTTAGCCGCCGGGACAGGGTCCGCTTACACTGAAGCTTTCTTT.

The table lists this clone with a count of one. The gene calls are TRBV20-1 and TRBJ1-1; TRBD1 matches 7 bases. Germline V gene sequence: CDR1 DFQATT, CDR2 SNEGSKA (reference sequence). The CDR3 has 11 amino acids. Losses at the gene ends were 0 bases for V and 11 bases for J; bases not matched to a gene: 3. The CDR3 bases are TGCAGTGCTAGAGAGACAGGGAGGGCTTTCTTT. Its translation: CSARETGRAFF.

This clone was picked up a small number of times. This sequence joins TRBV27 and TRBJ2-5, with D possibly being TRBD1 (6 bases). Germline assignment: CDR1 MNHEY and CDR2 SMNVEV (reference sequence). Trimming stripped 7 bases from V and 2 bases from J, with 17 bases between. The CDR3 loop spans 15 amino acids. In DNA form, the CDR3 reads TGTGCCAGCACCAACCTCGAAAGGGGGCAAGAGACCCAGTACTTC. Translated, it gives CASTNLERGQETQYF.

This clone was detected only once. V usage is TRBV23-1 and J usage is TRBJ2-7; possible D gene TRBD1, 5 bases. TRBV23-1 is an open reading frame whose function is uncertain. CDR3 size: 16 residues. Trimming pared 2 bases from V and 0 bases from J, leaving 14 bases between. CDR3 sequence reads: CASSQISGNSSYEQYV. The CDR3 DNA is TGCGCCAGCAGTCAAATCTCAGGGAATAGCTCCTACGAGCAGTACGTC.

As DNA, the CDR3 is TGTGCCATCAGTGCGGGAGCGGAGGAGACCCAGTACTTC. Amino acid sequence: CAISAGAEETQYF. V and J are TRBV10-3 and TRBJ2-5; a possible D gene is TRBD2 (6 bases). CDR1 is ENHRY and CDR2 is SYGVKD in the germline V gene. The V end lost 4 bases, the J end lost 5 bases, and 11 bases lay between the germline ends. This CDR3 region has 13 residues.

The J gene is TRBJ2-4, the V gene TRBV25-1, with 7 bases that match TRBD1. Germline V gene sequence: CDR1 MGHDK, CDR2 SYGVNS. With V trimmed by 4 bases and J by 0 bases, 3 bases remained unmatched. This CDR3 has 15 residues. The CDR3 is CASSGGGVAKNIQYF. In DNA, the CDR3 is TGTGCCAGCAGTGGAGGGGGCGTAGCCAAAAACATTCAGTACTTC.

The CDR3 DNA reads TGTGCCAGCAGCCAAACTCGGGTCCCCGCGGGGCATGGCTACACCTTC. This sequence encodes CASSQTRVPAGHGYTF. This chain joins TRBV3-1 (or the pseudogene TRBV3-2) and TRBJ1-2; D is possibly TRBD1 (5 bases). Germline assignment: CDR1 LGHDT and CDR2 YNNKEL (reference sequence). The CDR3 has 16 residues. V shed 2 bases and J shed 6 bases, with 19 bases lying between them.

This chain connects TRBV3-1 (or the pseudogene TRBV3-2) to TRBJ2-3, with 7 positions matching TRBD2. The J segment lost 6 bases and the V segment lost 0 bases, leaving 6 bases of the junction unmatched. The CDR3 spans 15 residues. Germline V gene sequence: CDR1 LGHDT, CDR2 YNNKEL (reference sequence). The CDR3 here is CASSQDAGVRDTQYF. DNA for the CDR3: TGTGCCAGCAGCCAAGATGCGGGAGTCCGGGATACGCAGTATTTT.

This clone was found once. CDR3 sequence (DNA): TGTGCCAGCAGGCCCGGGACAGGGGGCGCGGCAAGAAATCAGCCCCAGCATTTT. Its protein product is CASRPGTGGAARNQPQHF. The rearrangement uses TRBV2 and TRBJ1-5; TRBD1 matches at 12 bases. The V and J ends lost 6 bases and 4 bases, in that order; junction bases with no gene match: 13. Per the germline V gene, CDR1 is SNHLY and CDR2 is FYNNEI. This CDR3 is 18 amino acids long.